The following is a TCR beta chain sequence with its context. Its antigen remains unidentified. The data stem from a study of molecular identifiers for immune sequencing clone quantification. Overall study results and limits: Spiked Jurkat TCR RNA equivalent to one cell was reportedly detectable in some 960,000 naive cells.

Bulk TCR libraries used previously described methods and listed TCR primers. In TCRdb, the PCR reads were re-called with MiXCR into one record per CDR3 protein. The data show over 85,000 distinct CDR3 sequences, roughly 21% seen once. A CD8+CD4-CCR7+CD45RA+ phenotype served as the sorting definition for naive CD8 T cells. This CDR3 has 14 amino acids. Germline-derived CDR1 and CDR2 are SGHDT and YYEEEE. The V end was cut by 7 bases, the J end by 4 bases, with 15 bases between. The receptor's source is a human donor in good health. Some libraries in this study had Jurkat cell RNA spiked in. J is TRBJ2-1 and V is TRBV5-6; tentatively, D is TRBD2 (6 bases). Source material: naive CD8+ T cells from blood, with Jurkat cell RNA spiked in. Subset meaning: FACS-sorted CD8+CD4-CCR7+CD45RA+ naive T cells. Here the CDR3 DNA reads TGTGCCAGCCACACAACGCGGGAATACAATGAGCAGTTCTTC. Encoded protein: CASHTTREYNEQFF.